A single sample is the source of the 2 T cell receptor beta chains below, sequenced in a study of T cell responses to AZD1222 COVID-19 vaccine. TCRdb's copy holds only in-frame clones and misses some; the assay was immunoSEQ multiplex PCR. The sample includes tens of thousands of clones, 70% to 90% of them seen just once. This specimen was peripheral blood, taken 28 days after the second dose of the MenACWY control vaccine. The source is an adult who received the MenACWY meningococcal vaccine as a control.

The V call is TRBV11-2, the J call TRBJ1-1, with D perhaps matching TRBD1 (5 bases). V lost 1 base to trimming and J lost 4 bases, with 13 bases between them. This CDR3 is 15 amino acids long. Looked up from germline, CDR1 is SGHAT and CDR2 is FQNNGV. CDR3 DNA sequence: TGTGCCAGCAGCTTAGTGTGGGGGTCTGGCACTGAAGCTTTCTTT. Its translation is CASSLVWGSGTEAFF.

This chain connects TRBV6-5 to TRBJ2-5; perhaps TRBD1 as D (5 bases). Trimming removed 2 bases from V and 5 bases from J, with 15 bases in between. This CDR3 has 15 amino acids. Germline loops: CDR1 MNHEY, CDR2 SVGAGI. The CDR3: CASSYRTGVIETQYF. CDR3 DNA: TGTGCCAGCAGTTACCGTACAGGTGTAATTGAGACCCAGTACTTC.